These T cell receptor beta chains were read from a single sample in a study of blood T cells in healthy people across ages. From the 5' RACE reads, TCRdb called clonotypes with MiXCR, one entry per CDR3 protein. The sample holds 600,000 or so distinct CDR3 sequences, about 21% seen once. Sequencing was carried out using blood. The receptors were gathered from a man in his 70s in good health. Each CDR3 is given with its conserved first and last residue. The order of the fields is clone size, CDR3 length, D gene, V gene, J gene, CDR3 protein, CDR3 DNA. D genes are given only for firm matches. The size of a clone is reported for some rows only, either as once, few or many, or as a class for expanded clones.

few	14	.	TRBV9	TRBJ1-5	CASSAGTSNQPQHF	TGTGCCAGCAGCGCGGGTACTAGCAATCAGCCCCAGCATTTT
.	13	.	TRBV20-1	TRBJ2-1	CSARDTLNNEQFF	TGCAGTGCCCGGGACACCCTAAACAATGAGCAGTTCTTC
many	13	.	TRBV2	TRBJ2-5	CASSSRGERAQYF	TGTGCCAGCAGCTCTAGGGGGGAGAGGGCCCAGTACTTC
.	16	TRBD1	TRBV7-6	TRBJ2-1	CASSSPLSRTGNEQFF	TGTGCCAGCAGCTCGCCCTTAAGTCGGACAGGGAATGAGCAGTTCTTC
.	15	TRBD2	TRBV3-1	TRBJ2-7	CAGSQGAGGTYEQYF	TGTGCCGGCAGCCAAGGTGCGGGAGGAACCTACGAGCAGTACTTC
.	15	.	TRBV5-1	TRBJ2-7	CASSLGGLQNDEQYF	TGCGCCAGCAGCTTGGGGGGCTTGCAAAATGACGAGCAGTACTTC
.	13	.	TRBV9	TRBJ1-1	CASSVVASAEAFF	TGTGCCAGCAGCGTAGTAGCCTCGGCTGAAGCTTTCTTT
.	15	.	TRBV7-9	TRBJ2-3	CASSLTGEPTDTQYF	TGTGCCAGCAGCTTAACGGGAGAGCCCACAGATACGCAGTATTTT
few	15	.	TRBV6-2/TRBV6-3	TRBJ1-6	CASSYSAIDNPPLHF	TGTGCCAGCAGTTACTCGGCCATTGACAATCCACCCCTCCACTTT
.	12	.	TRBV6-2/TRBV6-3	TRBJ1-5	CASSYSGQGGTF	TGTGCCAGCAGTTACTCGGGCCAGGGTGGTACTTTT
few	13	.	TRBV7-8	TRBJ2-5	CASSLNLEETQYF	TGTGCCAGCAGCTTAAACCTAGAAGAGACCCAGTACTTC
.	11	.	TRBV27	TRBJ1-4	CEGATNEKLFF	TGTGAAGGAGCAACTAATGAAAAACTGTTTTTT
few	14	.	TRBV12-3/TRBV12-4	TRBJ2-5	CARSNGRNLETQYF	TGTGCCAGGAGTAACGGACGCAACTTGGAGACCCAGTACTTC
.	17	.	TRBV21-1	TRBJ1-1	CASSKRIMAEVNTEAFF	TGTGCCAGCAGCAAACGGATCATGGCAGAAGTGAACACTGAAGCTTTCTTT
.	16	.	TRBV5-1	TRBJ2-3	CASSLASDSSTDTQYF	TGCGCCAGCAGCTTGGCCTCTGACAGCTCAACGGATACGCAGTATTTT
.	12	.	TRBV2	TRBJ1-4	CASRYSIEKLFF	TGTGCCAGCAGGTATTCAATAGAAAAACTGTTTTTT
.	17	.	TRBV11-2	TRBJ2-1	CASSLDRARGGYNEQFF	TGTGCCAGCAGCTTAGATCGGGCGCGGGGCGGTTACAATGAGCAGTTCTTC
few	12	.	TRBV12-3/TRBV12-4	TRBJ2-3	CASSFGVHTQYF	TGTGCCAGCAGTTTTGGGGTGCATACGCAGTATTTT
.	14	.	TRBV4-2	TRBJ2-1	CASSQDQASNEQFF	TGTGCCAGCAGCCAAGACCAAGCGAGCAATGAGCAGTTCTTC
.	13	.	TRBV6-5	TRBJ2-2	CASTPFGGGELFF	TGTGCCAGCACTCCCTTCGGGGGCGGGGAGCTGTTTTTT
.	21	TRBD2	TRBV10-3	TRBJ2-5	CAISEPSPGLANVRRQETQYF	TGTGCCATCAGTGAACCATCGCCGGGACTAGCAAACGTAAGGCGTCAAGAGACCCAGTACTTC
few	14	.	TRBV11-2	TRBJ2-1	CASSTQGPYNEQFF	TGTGCCAGCAGCACCCAGGGCCCCTACAATGAGCAGTTCTTC
few	13	.	TRBV11-2	TRBJ1-1	CASSLTDFRITFF	TGTGCCAGCAGCTTAACAGACTTCAGGATAACTTTCTTT
many	12	.	TRBV5-1	TRBJ2-7	CASSPDAYEQYF	TGCGCCAGCAGCCCCGACGCCTACGAGCAGTACTTC
many	16	.	TRBV3-1	TRBJ2-7	CASSPFPGDISYEQYF	TGTGCCAGCAGCCCCTTTCCAGGGGATATCTCCTACGAGCAGTACTTC
few	14	.	TRBV2	TRBJ2-3	CASSERGAADTQYF	TGTGCCAGCAGTGAAAGGGGTGCGGCAGATACGCAGTATTTT
.	12	.	TRBV28	TRBJ2-1	CASSFGIGEQFF	TGTGCCAGCAGTTTCGGGATCGGTGAGCAGTTCTTC
.	13	TRBD1	TRBV29-1	TRBJ1-1	CSVDLTGDTEAFF	TGCAGCGTCGACCTGACAGGGGACACTGAAGCTTTCTTT
.	15	TRBD1	TRBV2	TRBJ1-5	CASTGTGGWNQPQHF	TGTGCCAGCACCGGGACAGGGGGCTGGAATCAGCCCCAGCATTTT
.	16	.	TRBV5-1	TRBJ2-1	CDSSLLTTAPNNEQFF	TGCGACAGCAGCTTGTTGACTACCGCCCCGAACAATGAGCAGTTCTTC
many	13	.	TRBV12-5	TRBJ2-3	CASGLGDADTQYF	TGTGCTAGTGGTTTGGGGGACGCGGATACGCAGTATTTT
few	15	.	TRBV24-1	TRBJ2-5	CATSAGQGIQETQYF	TGTGCCACCAGTGCCGGGCAGGGCATTCAAGAGACCCAGTACTTC
.	15	.	TRBV7-2	TRBJ2-3	CASSLASPGTDTQYF	TGTGCCAGCAGCTTAGCCAGCCCCGGCACAGATACGCAGTATTTT
few	14	.	TRBV12-3/TRBV12-4	TRBJ1-2	CASNKQKSNYGYTF	TGTGCCAGCAATAAACAGAAGTCCAACTATGGCTACACCTTC
.	17	TRBD2	TRBV5-1	TRBJ2-7	CASSLAGTSGSGYEQYF	TGCGCCAGCAGCTTAGCCGGGACTAGCGGGAGTGGGTACGAGCAGTACTTC
many	14	.	TRBV20-1	TRBJ2-1	CSAEVPSSYNEQFF	TGCAGTGCCGAGGTTCCGAGCTCCTACAATGAGCAGTTCTTC
.	15	.	TRBV24-1	TRBJ2-3	CATSDSGTSTDTQYF	TGTGCCACCAGTGATTCCGGGACGTCCACAGATACGCAGTATTTT
.	15	.	TRBV19	TRBJ2-1	CASNRGGGSYNEQFF	TGTGCCAGTAATAGGGGTGGCGGTTCCTACAATGAGCAGTTCTTC
.	14	.	TRBV14	TRBJ2-1	CASSQDPGAGEQFF	TGTGCCAGCAGCCAAGACCCAGGGGCAGGGGAGCAGTTCTTC
.	14	.	TRBV5-6	TRBJ1-1	CASSPGLPNTEAFF	TGTGCCAGCAGCCCGGGACTCCCGAACACTGAAGCTTTCTTT
few	15	.	TRBV2	TRBJ1-5	CASSEAGISNQPQHF	TGTGCCAGCAGTGAAGCAGGGATTAGCAATCAGCCCCAGCATTTT
.	16	TRBD1	TRBV4-1	TRBJ2-1	CASSPPPGQAANEQFF	TGCGCCAGCAGCCCACCTCCGGGACAGGCGGCCAATGAGCAGTTCTTC
.	14	TRBD1	TRBV5-1	TRBJ2-7	CASSAMDRSNEQYF	TGCGCCAGCAGCGCCATGGACAGGTCCAACGAGCAGTACTTC
few	15	.	TRBV3-1	TRBJ2-7	CASSARTFSSYEQYF	TGTGCCAGCAGCGCCCGGACTTTCTCCTCCTACGAGCAGTACTTC
.	15	TRBD2	TRBV5-1	TRBJ2-1	CASSLTSGYNNEQFF	TGCGCCAGCAGCTTGACTAGCGGCTATAACAATGAGCAGTTCTTC
few	14	.	TRBV24-1	TRBJ1-5	CATSPDRTNQPQHF	TGTGCCACCAGCCCAGACAGGACCAATCAGCCCCAGCATTTT
.	19	TRBD2	TRBV29-1	TRBJ2-3	CSVGGPMRTSGTLADTQYF	TGCAGCGTGGGGGGTCCCATGCGGACTAGCGGGACTTTGGCAGATACGCAGTATTTT
few	13	TRBD1	TRBV2	TRBJ2-5	CASKGQAQETQYF	TGTGCCAGCAAAGGACAGGCACAAGAGACCCAGTACTTC